This T cell receptor (beta chain) is from a study of T cells after yellow fever vaccination. Across the study: Preparation of the low-cell-number fractions used SMART-Seq v4 Ultra Low Input. Findings and caveats of the study: Detected again after the booster were most primary-vaccination clones, at nearly 97% CD4 and nearly 90% CD8. Weaker overall, the secondary response nonetheless peaked faster (day 5 versus 15).

TCRdb redid the calling of the 5' RACE reads with MiXCR, one entry per CDR3 protein. The sample shows 620,000 or so distinct CDR3 sequences, roughly an eighth of them seen only once. Turning to this clonotype: Its specificity is unknown.

V gave up 6 bases and J gave up 5 bases; unmatched junction bases: 10. This CDR3 has 15 amino acids. The source material was PBMCs, sampled on the day of the yellow fever booster vaccination. This clonotype originated in a man aged 25 to 40 who received the YFV17D yellow fever vaccine. The V call is TRBV12-3 or TRBV12-4, the J call TRBJ2-7, with 10 bases fitting TRBD2. The CDR3 loop reads CASSRPSGSSDEQYF. The CDR3 nucleotides are TGTGCCAGCAGCAGACCTAGCGGGAGTAGCGACGAGCAGTACTTC.